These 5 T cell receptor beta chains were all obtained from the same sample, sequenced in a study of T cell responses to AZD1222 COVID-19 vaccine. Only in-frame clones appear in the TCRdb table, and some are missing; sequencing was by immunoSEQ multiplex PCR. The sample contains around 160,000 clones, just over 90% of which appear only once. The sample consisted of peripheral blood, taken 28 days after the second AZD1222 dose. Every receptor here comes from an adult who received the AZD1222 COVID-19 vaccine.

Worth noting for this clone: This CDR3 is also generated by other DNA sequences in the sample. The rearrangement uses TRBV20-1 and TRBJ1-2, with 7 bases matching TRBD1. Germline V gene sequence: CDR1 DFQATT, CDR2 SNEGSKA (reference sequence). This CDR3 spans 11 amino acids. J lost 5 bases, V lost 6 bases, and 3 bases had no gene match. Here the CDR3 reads CSARQGYGYTF. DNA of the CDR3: TGCAGTGCAAGACAGGGATATGGCTACACCTTC.

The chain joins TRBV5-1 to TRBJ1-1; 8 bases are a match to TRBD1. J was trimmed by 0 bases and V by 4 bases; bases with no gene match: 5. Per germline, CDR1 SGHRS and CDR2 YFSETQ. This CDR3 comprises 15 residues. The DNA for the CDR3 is TGCGCCAGCAGCGCCAGACAGGGGTTGAACACTGAAGCTTTCTTT. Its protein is CASSARQGLNTEAFF.

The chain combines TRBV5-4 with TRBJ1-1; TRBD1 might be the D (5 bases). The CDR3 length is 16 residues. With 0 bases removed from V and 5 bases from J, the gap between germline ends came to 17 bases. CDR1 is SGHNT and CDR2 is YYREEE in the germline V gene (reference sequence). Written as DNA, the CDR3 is TGTGCCAGCAGCTTGGCCCGGGGGTTTGAGGGTACTGAAGCTTTCTTT. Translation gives CASSLARGFEGTEAFF.

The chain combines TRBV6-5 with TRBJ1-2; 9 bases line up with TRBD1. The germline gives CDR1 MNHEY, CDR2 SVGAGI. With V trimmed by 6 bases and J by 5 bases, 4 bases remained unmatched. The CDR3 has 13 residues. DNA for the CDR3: TGTGCCAGCAGGGGGACAGGGAATTATGGCTACACCTTC. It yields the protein CASRGTGNYGYTF.

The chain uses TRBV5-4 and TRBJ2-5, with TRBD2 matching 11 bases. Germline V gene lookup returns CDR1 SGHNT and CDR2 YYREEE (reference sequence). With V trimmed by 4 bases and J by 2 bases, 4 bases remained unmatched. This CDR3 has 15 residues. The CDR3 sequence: CASSPSGGQQETQYF. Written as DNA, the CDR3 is TGTGCCAGCAGCCCTAGCGGGGGGCAACAAGAGACCCAGTACTTC.